The 9 T cell receptor beta chains presented below share a single source sample, sequenced in a study of blood T cell repertoires in COVID-19. Here immunoSEQ multiplex PCR was the method, and the copy in TCRdb shows in-frame clones only, minus some. The sample shows hundreds of thousands of clones, about 88% of them seen only once. The sequenced sample consisted of peripheral blood. Receptors originate from a woman in her sixties or seventies with COVID-19, enrolled during active disease.

V is TRBV7-9 and J is TRBJ1-5; tentative D call: TRBD1 (5 bases). CDR3 length equals 16 residues. Deletions cut 0 bases from V and 3 bases from J, with 12 bases between. Germline loops: CDR1 SEHNR, CDR2 FQNEAQ (reference sequence). CDR3 sequence: CASSLAGHDSNQPQHF. The CDR3 nucleotides are TGTGCCAGCAGCTTAGCTGGACACGATTCCAATCAGCCCCAGCATTTT.

The chain is built from TRBV4-1 and TRBJ2-1; 7 bases fit TRBD1. The CDR3 contains 13 residues. CDR1 MGHRA and CDR2 YSYEKL come from the germline V gene. The V and J ends lost 6 bases and 6 bases, in that order; junction bases with no gene match: 5. This chain's CDR3 is CASRWTGGNEQFF. The CDR3 DNA sequence: TGCGCCAGCAGATGGACAGGAGGCAATGAGCAGTTCTTC.

The chain links TRBV6-1 to TRBJ1-5; TRBD1 matches 7 bases. The trim removed 2 bases at V and 0 bases at J, leaving 7 bases unmatched. The CDR3 totals 17 residues. In germline, CDR1 is MNHNS, CDR2 SASEGT. CDR3 protein: CASSEQGGEYSNQPQHF. CDR3 bases: TGTGCCAGCAGTGAACAAGGGGGCGAATATAGCAATCAGCCCCAGCATTTT.

This clone is a singleton in its sample. The gene calls are TRBV4-1 and TRBJ2-2; TRBD1 is a possible D gene (5 bases). Germline V gene lookup returns CDR1 MGHRA and CDR2 YSYEKL. Trimming removed 4 bases at V and 5 bases at J, with 11 bases between. The CDR3 is 14 residues long. The CDR3 DNA reads as TGCGCCAGCAGCCGGACGTCAGGGACCGGGGAGCTGTTTTTT. This codes for CASSRTSGTGELFF.

This sequence joins TRBV20-1 and TRBJ2-7; D is possibly TRBD2 (6 bases). This CDR3 has 11 amino acids. Per the germline V gene, CDR1 is DFQATT and CDR2 is SNEGSKA (reference sequence). V was clipped by 5 bases and J by 6 bases, with 11 bases between them. CDR3 protein: CSAGRGTEQYF. The CDR3 nucleotides are TGCAGTGCTGGGCGGGGTACCGAGCAGTACTTC.

The gene calls are TRBV28 and TRBJ2-3, with a possible D match to TRBD2 (6 bases). V gave up 1 base and J gave up 2 bases, with 10 bases separating them. Germline V lookup: CDR1 MDHEN, CDR2 SYDVKM. This CDR3 is built from 15 residues. The CDR3 bases are TGTGCCAGCAGTTTATATGGGGAGGCCACAGATACGCAGTATTTT. Translating gives CASSLYGEATDTQYF.

The V and J genes are TRBV30 and TRBJ2-3; D uncertain. Per the germline V gene, CDR1 is GTSNPN and CDR2 is SVGIG (reference sequence). V was pared by 0 bases and J by 0 bases, with 10 bases between. This CDR3 has 15 amino acids. CDR3 sequence (DNA): TGTGCCTGGAGTGTAAAAGCGACCAGCACAGATACGCAGTATTTT. It yields the protein CAWSVKATSTDTQYF. Full variable domain (missing parts from reference TRBV30 and TRBJ2-3): SQTIHQWPATLVQPVGSPLSLECTVEGTSNPNLYWYRQAAGRGLQLLFYSVGIGQISSEVPQNLSASRPQDRQFILSSKKLLLSDSGFYLCAWSVKATSTDTQYFGPGTRLTVL.

This chain joins TRBV5-1 and TRBJ1-1, with 9 positions matching TRBD1. CDR3 length: 15 residues. The V segment lost 4 bases and the J segment 2 bases; nucleotides outside the gene matches: 6. From germline, CDR1 is SGHRS and CDR2 YFSETQ. The CDR3 DNA reads as TGCGCCAGCAGCGACCCGGGACAGGGTAACACTGAAGCTTTCTTT. Its protein is CASSDPGQGNTEAFF. The whole variable domain, remainder taken from reference TRBV5-1 and TRBJ1-1, is KAGVTQTPRYLIKTRGQQVTLSCSPISGHRSVSWYQQTPGQGLQFLFEYFSETQRNKGNFPGRFSGRQFSNSRSEMNVSTLELGDSALYLCASSDPGQGNTEAFFGQGTRLTVV.

The chain carries TRBV6-1 and TRBJ2-1; 10 bases are shared with TRBD2. The CDR3 has 16 amino acids. Germline loops: CDR1 MNHNS, CDR2 SASEGT. The trim removed 1 base at V and 5 bases at J, leaving 5 bases unmatched. The CDR3 reads CASSEGASGGDNEQFF. Here the CDR3 DNA reads TGTGCCAGCAGTGAAGGGGCTAGCGGGGGCGACAATGAGCAGTTCTTC.